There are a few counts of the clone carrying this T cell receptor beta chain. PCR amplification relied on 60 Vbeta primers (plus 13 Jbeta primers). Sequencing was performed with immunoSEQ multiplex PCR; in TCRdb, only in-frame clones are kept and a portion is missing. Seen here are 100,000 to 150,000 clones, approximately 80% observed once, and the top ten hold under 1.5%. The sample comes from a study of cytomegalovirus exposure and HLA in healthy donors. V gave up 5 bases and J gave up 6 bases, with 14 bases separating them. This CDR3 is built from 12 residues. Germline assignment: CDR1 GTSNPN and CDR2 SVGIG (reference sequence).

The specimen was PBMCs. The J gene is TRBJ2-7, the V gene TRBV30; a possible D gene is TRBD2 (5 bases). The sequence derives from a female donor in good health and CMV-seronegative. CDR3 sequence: CAWGRGEGEQYF. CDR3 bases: TGTGCCTGGGGACGGGGAGAAGGCGAGCAGTACTTC.